In this sample, the clone carrying this T cell receptor beta chain turned up once. The germline V gene has CDR1 SGHDN and CDR2 FVKESK. Trimming took 2 bases from V and 4 from J, leaving 6 bases between them. The CDR3 runs to 13 residues. This entry belongs to a study of blood T cell repertoires in COVID-19. Background on the study: The samples span acute and convalescent COVID-19 from the United States, Italy and Spain.

Some clones are missing from TCRdb's copy, which holds only in-frame ones; the method was immunoSEQ multiplex PCR. The sample records about 200,000 clones, about 86% being singletons. The V call is TRBV14, the J call TRBJ2-1; perhaps TRBD2 as D (5 bases). Sequencing used PBMCs or T cells enriched from blood (not recorded which). The sequence was obtained from a woman aged 25 to 39 who had been exposed to COVID-19. For the CDR3, the DNA is TGTGCCAGCAGCCAACGGGGTTACAATGAGCAGTTCTTC. Amino acid sequence: CASSQRGYNEQFF.